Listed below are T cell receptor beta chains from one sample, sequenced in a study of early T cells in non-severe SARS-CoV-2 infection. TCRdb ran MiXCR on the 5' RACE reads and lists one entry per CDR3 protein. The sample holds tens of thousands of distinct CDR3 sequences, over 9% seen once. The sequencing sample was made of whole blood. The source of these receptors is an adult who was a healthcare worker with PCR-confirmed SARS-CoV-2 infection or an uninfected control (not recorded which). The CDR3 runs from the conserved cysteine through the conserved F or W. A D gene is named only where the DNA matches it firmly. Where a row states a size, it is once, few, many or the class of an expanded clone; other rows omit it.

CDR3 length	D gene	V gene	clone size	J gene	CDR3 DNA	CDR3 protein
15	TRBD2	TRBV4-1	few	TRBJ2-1	TGCGCCAGCAGCCCACTAGCGGGGGTATACAATGAGCAGTTCTTC	CASSPLAGVYNEQFF
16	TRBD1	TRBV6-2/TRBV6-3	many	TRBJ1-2	TGTGCCAGCACCGAGCTTGGGGACAGGTTCACCTATGGCTACACCTTC	CASTELGDRFTYGYTF
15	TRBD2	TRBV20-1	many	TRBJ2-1	TGCAGTGTCCTTTCCGGGACTAGCGGTTATAATGAGCAGTTCTTC	CSVLSGTSGYNEQFF
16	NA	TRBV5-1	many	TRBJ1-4	TGCGCCAGCAGTTCAAACCCGACAGCCGAAAATGAAAAACTGTTTTTT	CASSSNPTAENEKLFF
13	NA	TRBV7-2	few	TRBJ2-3	TGTGCCAGCAGCCCGGACCGTACAGATACGCAGTATTTT	CASSPDRTDTQYF
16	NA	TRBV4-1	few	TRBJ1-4	TGCGCCAGCAGCCAAGACTCCGGTAATTTTAATGAAAAACTGTTTTTT	CASSQDSGNFNEKLFF
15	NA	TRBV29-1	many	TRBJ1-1	TGCAGCGTCTTTCCAACGGACAGTGAGAACACTGAAGCTTTCTTT	CSVFPTDSENTEAFF
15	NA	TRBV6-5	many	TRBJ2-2	TGTGCCAGCAATGTGGCCAGTTTGTACACCGGGGAGCTGTTTTTT	CASNVASLYTGELFF
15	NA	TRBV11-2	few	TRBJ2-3	TGTGCCAGCAGCTTATCGTGGGGAACCACAGATACGCAGTATTTT	CASSLSWGTTDTQYF
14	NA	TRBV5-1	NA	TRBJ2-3	TGCGCCAGCAGCTTGTACCCCCGCACAGATACGCAGTATTTT	CASSLYPRTDTQYF
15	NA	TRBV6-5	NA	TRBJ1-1	TGTGCCAGCAGTTACTCGGGGGCGATGAACACTGAAGCTTTCTTT	CASSYSGAMNTEAFF
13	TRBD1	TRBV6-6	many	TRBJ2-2	TGTGCCAGCAGCGACAGGGGGCCCGGGGAGCTGTTTTTT	CASSDRGPGELFF
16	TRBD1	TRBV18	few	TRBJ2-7	TGTGCCAGCTCCCCTGACAGGACAGGGGGCTTGGACGAGCAGTACTTC	CASSPDRTGGLDEQYF
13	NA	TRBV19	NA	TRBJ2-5	TGTGCCAGTAGTCCCGGGACTTCGGAGACCCAGTACTTC	CASSPGTSETQYF
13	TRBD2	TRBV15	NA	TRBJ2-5	TGTGCCACCACAGCGGGGGGGGCGGAGACCCAGTACTTC	CATTAGGAETQYF
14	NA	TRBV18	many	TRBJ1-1	TGTGCCAGCTCACCAGGGCTGAGCAACACTGAAGCTTTCTTT	CASSPGLSNTEAFF
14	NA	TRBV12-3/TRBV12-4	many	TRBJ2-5	TGTGCCAGCAGTTTATCAGCGTCACAAGAGACCCAGTACTTC	CASSLSASQETQYF
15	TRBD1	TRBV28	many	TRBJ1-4	TGTGCCAGCAGTACGTCCGGGACAGGACGTGAAAAACTGTTTTTT	CASSTSGTGREKLFF
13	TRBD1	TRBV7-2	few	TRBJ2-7	TGTGCCAGCAGCTTAGTCAGGGGGCGCGAGCAGTACTTC	CASSLVRGREQYF
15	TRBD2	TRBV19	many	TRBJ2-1	TGTGCCAGTAGTCCCGGGACTAGCGTCACCAATGAGCAGTTCTTC	CASSPGTSVTNEQFF
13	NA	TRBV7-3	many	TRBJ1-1	TGTGCCAGCAGTCTGGACAGGAACACTGAAGCTTTCTTT	CASSLDRNTEAFF
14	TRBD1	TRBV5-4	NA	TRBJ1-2	TGTGCCAGCAGCTCAGGGACAGAACTTTATGGCTACACCTTC	CASSSGTELYGYTF